The entry that follows covers one T cell receptor beta chain sequence. The data stem from a study of patients and donors after allogeneic stem cell transplantation. TCRdb reanalysed the RT-PCR reads using MiXCR and keeps one entry per CDR3 protein. The sample yields 20,000 to 30,000 distinct CDR3 sequences, under 55% seen once. Looked up from germline, CDR1 is MNHEY and CDR2 is SVGAGI. The CDR3 has 16 residues. V lost 5 bases to trimming and J lost 9 bases; unmatched junction nucleotides: 15. This TCR was recovered from a human donor who was either an allogeneic HSCT recipient or a stem cell or donor lymphocyte infusion donor (not recorded which). It is not recorded whose cells these are; they may come from a transplant donor. V usage is TRBV6-5 and J usage is TRBJ1-4; 7 bases agree with TRBD1. Sequencing was performed on blood, either unsorted or a sorted T cell fraction (not recorded which). CDR3 nucleotide sequence: TGTGCCAGCAGTCCCGCAACACCGGGACAGTCTAAAAAACTGTTTTTT. The encoded protein is CASSPATPGQSKKLFF.